This TCR beta chain was identified in a study of OX40 agonist ivuxolimab in advanced cancers. Profiling relied on immunoSEQ multiplex PCR, and the TCRdb table lists in-frame clones only, not all of them. This sample has some 75,000 clones, with 80% to 85% found just once. Germline V gene data show CDR1 as LGHNA and CDR2 as YSLEER. V lost 5 bases, J lost 4 bases, and 12 bases stayed unmatched. This CDR3 is built from 16 residues. Sampled blood was obtained at baseline, cycle 4 day 1, and cycle 7 day 1. The chain carries TRBV4-3 and TRBJ2-5; 8 nucleotides match TRBD1. Specimen: CD4+ or CD8+ T cells sorted from blood, collected in a trial of the OX40 agonist ivuxolimab. The sequence was collected from an adult with an advanced solid tumor such as melanoma, head and neck, liver or kidney cancer. The CDR3 here is CASSKAPTQGGETQYF. CDR3 nucleotides: TGCGCCAGCAGCAAAGCCCCCACACAGGGGGGAGAGACCCAGTACTTC.